Listed below are T cell receptor beta chains from one sample, sequenced in a study of CD8+ T cells in alopecia areata. TCRdb keeps only in-frame clones here, not all; method: immunoSEQ multiplex PCR. The table lists 95,000 to 100,000 clones, almost 60% of them singletons. The sequences come from CD8+ T cells sorted from blood, collected at roughly week 55, from a patient treated with tofacitinib. These receptors came from a human donor with alopecia areata. Both conserved end residues are part of each CDR3. The D gene is left open where the match is weak. Size values are once, few and many counts, or a class for expanded clones, and some rows have none.

CDR3 DNA | CDR3 protein | J gene | V gene | D gene | clone size
TGTGCCAGCAGCCCGGGACTAGCGGGGGGATTTAGCACAGATACGCAGTATTTT | CASSPGLAGGFSTDTQYF | TRBJ2-3 | TRBV7-9 | TRBD2 | NA
TGTGCCAGCAGCTTCGGACAGGGAAACGAGCAGTACTTC | CASSFGQGNEQYF | TRBJ2-7 | TRBV7-6 | TRBD1 | NA
TGTGCCAGCAGTTACACACGGGGTAGAGACGGGTCACCCCTCCACTTT | CASSYTRGRDGSPLHF | TRBJ1-6 | TRBV6-5 | NA | once
TGCAGCGTCGAGATTTTTTCAGGGTTCATCTACGAGCAGTACTTC | CSVEIFSGFIYEQYF | TRBJ2-7 | TRBV29-1 | NA | NA
TGTGCCAGCAGCTTAGACAGGGGCGTCTACGAGCAGTACTTC | CASSLDRGVYEQYF | TRBJ2-7 | TRBV7-9 | TRBD1 | NA
TGTGCCAGCAGCTTAAGGGACAGTCCACAAGAGACCCAGTACTTC | CASSLRDSPQETQYF | TRBJ2-5 | TRBV11-2 | TRBD1 | NA
TGTGCCAGTGGGGACAGGGTCGAGTGGGATGGCTACACCTTC | CASGDRVEWDGYTF | TRBJ1-2 | TRBV19 | TRBD1 | NA
TGCGCCAGCAGCGAGGTCGACCTGCCAACAGCAACTAATGAAAAACTGTTTTTT | CASSEVDLPTATNEKLFF | TRBJ1-4 | TRBV10-2 | NA | NA
TGCAGCGTGGGGGGACAGGGAACGATGAATAACTATGGCTACACCTTC | CSVGGQGTMNNYGYTF | TRBJ1-2 | TRBV29-1 | TRBD1 | few
TGTGCCAGCAGCTTAGGAGGGGGCTTTCAAGAGACCCAGTACTTC | CASSLGGGFQETQYF | TRBJ2-5 | TRBV7-8 | TRBD1 | few
TGTGCCAGCAGCGAACTGCGACAGCCCTACGAGCAGTACTTC | CASSELRQPYEQYF | TRBJ2-7 | TRBV5-6 | NA | NA
TGCGCCAGCAGCCTCATGACCTATAATGAAAAACTGTTTTTT | CASSLMTYNEKLFF | TRBJ1-4 | TRBV4-1 | NA | NA
TGCAGCGTTGAAGACCACCCGGACTCCAGCACAGATACGCAGTATTTT | CSVEDHPDSSTDTQYF | TRBJ2-3 | TRBV29-1 | NA | NA
TGCAGCGTAGGTCACGGTGAGGGCGAGCAGTACTTC | CSVGHGEGEQYF | TRBJ2-7 | TRBV29-1 | NA | NA
TGTGCCAGCAGGCCGGGAACGAACACTGAAGCTTTCTTT | CASRPGTNTEAFF | TRBJ1-1 | TRBV13 | NA | NA
TGTGCTAGTGGTCCGGGAGACCGGTGGGAGACCCAGTACTTC | CASGPGDRWETQYF | TRBJ2-5 | TRBV12-5 | NA | few
TGTGCCAGCAGCAAAGAGTACAATGAGCAGTTCTTC | CASSKEYNEQFF | TRBJ2-1 | TRBV7-9 | NA | NA
TGTGCCAGCAATAAACTAGCGGGGACCCAAGAGACCCAGTACTTC | CASNKLAGTQETQYF | TRBJ2-5 | TRBV6-5 | TRBD2 | NA
TGTGCCTGGGTAGACACCCACAATTCCTACGAGCAGTACTTC | CAWVDTHNSYEQYF | TRBJ2-7 | TRBV30 | NA | NA
TGTGCCAGTAGTATACGATCTTACAATGAGCAGTTCTTC | CASSIRSYNEQFF | TRBJ2-1 | TRBV19 | NA | NA